This TCR beta chain was obtained from a study of blood T cell repertoires in COVID-19. Overall study: COVID-19 samples from acute and convalescent phases originated in the United States, Italy and Spain.

The V and J ends lost 4 bases and 8 bases respectively, with 15 bases between them. Germline CDR1 and CDR2: MDHEN and SYDVKM. This CDR3 is built from 14 residues. Authors' processing steps: Researchers report that nucleated cell counts were estimated from reference gene primer amplification. TCRdb's table, derived via immunoSEQ multiplex PCR, lists solely in-frame clones and lacks some. V and J calls and clone size are as listed in that table; D and trimming were resolved from the DNA. This sample has 90,000 to 150,000 clones; 88% occur once, and the top ten carry 0.75% to 0.9%. The sample taken for sequencing was peripheral blood. The V call is TRBV28, the J call TRBJ2-1, with a weak D call TRBD2 (5 bases). This TCR came from a woman aged 45-59 years with active or convalescent COVID-19. As DNA, the CDR3 is TGTGCCAGCAGTTCTGGAGGTAACAAATATGAGCAGTTCTTC. This sequence encodes CASSSGGNKYEQFF.